This T cell receptor (beta chain) comes out of a study of blood T cell repertoires in COVID-19. Study processing details: Reference gene primer amplification gave estimated nucleated cell counts. The assay was immunoSEQ multiplex PCR, and TCRdb's table has in-frame clones only and misses some. The D gene and trimming were derived from the DNA, and the V and J assignments and clone size from that table. The data show about 180,000 clones, roughly 81% seen once. The CDR3 length is 15 residues. In germline, CDR1 is SGHVS, CDR2 FQNEAQ. Trimming took 5 bases from V and 5 from J; bases not matched to a gene: 4.

This rearrangement joins TRBV7-8 to TRBJ2-2; 11 nucleotides match TRBD1. The specimen sequenced was peripheral blood. The sequence was obtained from a woman over 75 with COVID-19, enrolled during active disease. The CDR3 protein is CASSLGQGGTGELFF. The CDR3 coding sequence is TGTGCCAGCAGCCTGGGACAGGGGGGGACCGGGGAGCTGTTTTTT.